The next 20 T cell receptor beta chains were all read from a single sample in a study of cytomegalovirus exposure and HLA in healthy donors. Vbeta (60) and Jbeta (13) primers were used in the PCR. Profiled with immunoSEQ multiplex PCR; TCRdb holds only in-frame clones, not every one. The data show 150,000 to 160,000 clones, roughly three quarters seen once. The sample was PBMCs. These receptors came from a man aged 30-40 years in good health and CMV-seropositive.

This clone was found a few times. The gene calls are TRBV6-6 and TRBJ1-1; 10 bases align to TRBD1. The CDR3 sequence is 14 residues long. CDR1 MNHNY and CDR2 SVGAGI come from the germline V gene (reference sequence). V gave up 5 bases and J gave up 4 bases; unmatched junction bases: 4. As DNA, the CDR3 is TGTGCCAGCAGTCCGACAGGGGGCATCACTGAAGCTTTCTTT. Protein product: CASSPTGGITEAFF.

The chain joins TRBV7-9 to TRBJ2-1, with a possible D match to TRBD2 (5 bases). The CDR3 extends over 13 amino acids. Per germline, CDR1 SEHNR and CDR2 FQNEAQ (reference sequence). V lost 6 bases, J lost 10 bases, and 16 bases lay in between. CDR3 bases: TGTGCCAGCAGACCTAACCGGGGTAGGGAGCAGTTCTTC. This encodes CASRPNRGREQFF.

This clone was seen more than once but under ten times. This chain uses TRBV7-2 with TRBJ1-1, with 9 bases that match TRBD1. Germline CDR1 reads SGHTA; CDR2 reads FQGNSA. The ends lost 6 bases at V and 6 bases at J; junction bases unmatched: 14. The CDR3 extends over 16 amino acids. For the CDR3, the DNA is TGTGCCAGCAGTTCAGACAGGGGGTTGATATACGCTGAAGCTTTCTTT. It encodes CASSSDRGLIYAEAFF.

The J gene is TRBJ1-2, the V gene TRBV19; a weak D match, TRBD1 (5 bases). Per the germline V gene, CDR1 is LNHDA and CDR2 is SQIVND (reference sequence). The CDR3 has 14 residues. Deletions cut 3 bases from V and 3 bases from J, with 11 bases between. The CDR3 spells CASSILRADYGYTF. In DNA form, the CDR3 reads TGTGCCAGTAGTATTCTCAGGGCAGACTATGGCTACACCTTC.

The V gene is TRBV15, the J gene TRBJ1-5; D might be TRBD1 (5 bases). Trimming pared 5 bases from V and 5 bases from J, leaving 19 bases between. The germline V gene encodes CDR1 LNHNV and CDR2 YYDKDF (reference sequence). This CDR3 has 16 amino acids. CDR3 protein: CATSASGSAQDQPQHF. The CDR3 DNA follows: TGTGCCACCAGCGCCTCCGGGTCCGCACAGGATCAGCCCCAGCATTTT.

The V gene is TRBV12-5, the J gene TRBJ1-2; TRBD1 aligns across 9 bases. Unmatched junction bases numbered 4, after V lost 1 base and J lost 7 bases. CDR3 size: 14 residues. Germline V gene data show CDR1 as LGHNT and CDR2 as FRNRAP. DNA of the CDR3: TGTGCTAGTGGTTTGGCATCGGGACAGGGTGGCTACACCTTC. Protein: CASGLASGQGGYTF.

The CDR3 loop reads CASSHTNRQETQYF. CDR3 in DNA: TGTGCCAGCAGCCACACCAACAGACAAGAGACCCAGTACTTC. The rearrangement uses TRBV13 and TRBJ2-5; D uncertain. The CDR3 loop spans 14 amino acids. Trimming pared 5 bases from V and 2 bases from J, leaving 12 bases between. Germline loops: CDR1 PRHDT, CDR2 FYEKMQ (reference sequence).

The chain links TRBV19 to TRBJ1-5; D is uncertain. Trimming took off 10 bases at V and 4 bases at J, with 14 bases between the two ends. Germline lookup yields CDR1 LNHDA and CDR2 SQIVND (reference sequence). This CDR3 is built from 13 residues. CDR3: CATKAGLNQPQHF. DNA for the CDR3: TGTGCCACCAAGGCGGGTTTAAATCAGCCCCAGCATTTT. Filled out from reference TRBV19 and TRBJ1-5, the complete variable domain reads DGGITQSPKYLFRKEGQNVTLSCEQNLNHDAMYWYRQDPGQGLRLIYYSQIVNDFQKGDIAEGYSVSREKKESFPLTVTSAQKNPTAFYLCATKAGLNQPQHFGDGTRLSIL.

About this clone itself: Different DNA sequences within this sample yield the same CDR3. CDR3 nucleotide sequence: TGTGCCAGCTCACCAGGGCAGAACACTGAAGCTTTCTTT. Its translation is CASSPGQNTEAFF. The chain links TRBV18 to TRBJ1-1; D gene uncertain. V gave up 2 bases and J gave up 1 base, with 5 bases separating them. The germline CDR1 and CDR2 sequences are KGHSH and LQKENI. The CDR3 covers 13 residues.

The CDR3 region has the DNA TGTGCCAGCAGTTCGACAGGGTTTACAGATACGCAGTATTTT. Translation gives CASSSTGFTDTQYF. The chain recombines TRBV7-9 with TRBJ2-3; TRBD1 matches 7 bases. V lost 6 bases and J lost 3; bases outside the gene matches: 6. The germline V gene has CDR1 SEHNR and CDR2 FQNEAQ (reference sequence). CDR3 length: 14 residues.

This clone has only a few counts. CDR3 sequence reads: CASTEWANSNQPQHF. The CDR3 DNA is TGTGCCAGTACCGAATGGGCAAATAGCAATCAGCCCCAGCATTTT. V usage is TRBV19 and J usage is TRBJ1-5; D remains unclear. V dropped 7 bases and J dropped 0 bases, with 13 bases sitting between them. This CDR3 has 15 amino acids. Germline assignment: CDR1 LNHDA and CDR2 SQIVND (reference sequence).

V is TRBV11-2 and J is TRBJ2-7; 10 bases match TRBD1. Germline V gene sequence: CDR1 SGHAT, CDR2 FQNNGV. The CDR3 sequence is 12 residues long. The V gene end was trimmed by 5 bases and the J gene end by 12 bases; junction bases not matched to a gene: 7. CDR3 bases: TGTGCCAGCAGCCACGGGACAGGGGCCTTGTACTTC. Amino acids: CASSHGTGALYF.

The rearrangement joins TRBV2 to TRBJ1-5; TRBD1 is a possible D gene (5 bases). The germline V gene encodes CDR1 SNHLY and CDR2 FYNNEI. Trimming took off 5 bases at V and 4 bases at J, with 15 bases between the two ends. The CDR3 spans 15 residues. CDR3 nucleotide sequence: TGTGCCAGCAGTCTGGTGGGGGGTCGAAATCAGCCCCAGCATTTT. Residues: CASSLVGGRNQPQHF.

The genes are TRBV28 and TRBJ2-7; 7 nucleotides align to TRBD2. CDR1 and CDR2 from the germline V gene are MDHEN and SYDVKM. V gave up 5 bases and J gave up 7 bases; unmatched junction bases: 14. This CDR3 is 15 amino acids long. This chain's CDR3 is CASSIRASGTGEQYF. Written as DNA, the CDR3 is TGTGCCAGCAGTATAAGGGCGAGCGGGACGGGGGAGCAGTACTTC.

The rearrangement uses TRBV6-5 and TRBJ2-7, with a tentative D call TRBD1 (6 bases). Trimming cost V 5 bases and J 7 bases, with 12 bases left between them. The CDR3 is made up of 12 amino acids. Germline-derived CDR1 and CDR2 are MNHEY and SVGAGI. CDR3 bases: TGTGCCAGCAGTCAGGGGTTCGGGGAGCAGTACTTC. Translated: CASSQGFGEQYF.

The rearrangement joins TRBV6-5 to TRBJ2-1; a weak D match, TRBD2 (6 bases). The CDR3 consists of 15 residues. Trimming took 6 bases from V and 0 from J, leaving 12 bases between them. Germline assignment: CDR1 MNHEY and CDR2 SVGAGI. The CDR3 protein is CASSVGGPSYNEQFF. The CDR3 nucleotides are TGTGCCAGCAGCGTCGGGGGACCCTCCTACAATGAGCAGTTCTTC.

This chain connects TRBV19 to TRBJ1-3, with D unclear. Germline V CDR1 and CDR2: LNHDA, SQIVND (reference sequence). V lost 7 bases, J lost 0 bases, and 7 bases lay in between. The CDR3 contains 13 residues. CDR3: CASTRSSGNTIYF. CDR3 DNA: TGTGCCAGTACAAGGAGCTCTGGAAACACCATATATTTT.

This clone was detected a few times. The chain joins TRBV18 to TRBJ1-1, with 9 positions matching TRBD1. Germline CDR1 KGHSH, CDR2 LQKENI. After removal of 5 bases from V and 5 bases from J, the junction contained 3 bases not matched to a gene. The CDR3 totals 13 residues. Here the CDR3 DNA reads TGTGCCAGCTCAGAAGACAGGGGGACTGAAGCTTTCTTT. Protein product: CASSEDRGTEAFF.

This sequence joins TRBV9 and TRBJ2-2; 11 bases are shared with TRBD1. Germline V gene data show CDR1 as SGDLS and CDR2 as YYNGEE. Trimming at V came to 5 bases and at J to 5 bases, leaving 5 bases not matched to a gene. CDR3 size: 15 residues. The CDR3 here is CASSSGTGGTGELFF. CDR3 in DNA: TGTGCCAGCAGTTCCGGGACAGGGGGGACCGGGGAGCTGTTTTTT.

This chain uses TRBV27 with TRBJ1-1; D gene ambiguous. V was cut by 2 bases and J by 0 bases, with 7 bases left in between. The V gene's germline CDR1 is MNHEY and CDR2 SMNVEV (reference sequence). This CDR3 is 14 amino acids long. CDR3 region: CASSLEVMNTEAFF. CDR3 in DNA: TGTGCCAGCAGTTTAGAGGTCATGAACACTGAAGCTTTCTTT.